This TCR beta chain derives from a study of OX40 agonist ivuxolimab in advanced cancers. Overall study: Intravenous ivuxolimab was administered to patients every 2 weeks at 0.01 to 10 mg/kg.

As regards this clone: The antigen is undetermined.

Germline CDR1 LNHDA, CDR2 SQIVND (reference sequence). The length of the CDR3 is 18 residues. V was trimmed by 0 bases and J by 1 base, leaving 17 bases between them. TCRdb's table, derived via immunoSEQ multiplex PCR, lists solely in-frame clones and lacks some. The repertoire includes tens of thousands of clones, 88% of them detected once, and 13% sits in the top ten. General study findings and limits: What antigens the expanded peripheral T cells recognized was never established.

Peripheral blood came from all dose cohorts at three timepoints. The V and J genes are TRBV19 and TRBJ2-3, with D perhaps matching TRBD2 (5 bases). The sample here was CD4+ or CD8+ T cells sorted from blood, taken in a trial of the OX40 agonist ivuxolimab. The sequence derives from an adult with an advanced solid tumor such as melanoma, head and neck, liver or kidney cancer. CDR3 loop: CASSIEVGWSGGTDTQYF. The CDR3, as DNA: TGTGCCAGTAGTATAGAAGTGGGCTGGAGCGGTGGCACAGATACGCAGTATTTT.